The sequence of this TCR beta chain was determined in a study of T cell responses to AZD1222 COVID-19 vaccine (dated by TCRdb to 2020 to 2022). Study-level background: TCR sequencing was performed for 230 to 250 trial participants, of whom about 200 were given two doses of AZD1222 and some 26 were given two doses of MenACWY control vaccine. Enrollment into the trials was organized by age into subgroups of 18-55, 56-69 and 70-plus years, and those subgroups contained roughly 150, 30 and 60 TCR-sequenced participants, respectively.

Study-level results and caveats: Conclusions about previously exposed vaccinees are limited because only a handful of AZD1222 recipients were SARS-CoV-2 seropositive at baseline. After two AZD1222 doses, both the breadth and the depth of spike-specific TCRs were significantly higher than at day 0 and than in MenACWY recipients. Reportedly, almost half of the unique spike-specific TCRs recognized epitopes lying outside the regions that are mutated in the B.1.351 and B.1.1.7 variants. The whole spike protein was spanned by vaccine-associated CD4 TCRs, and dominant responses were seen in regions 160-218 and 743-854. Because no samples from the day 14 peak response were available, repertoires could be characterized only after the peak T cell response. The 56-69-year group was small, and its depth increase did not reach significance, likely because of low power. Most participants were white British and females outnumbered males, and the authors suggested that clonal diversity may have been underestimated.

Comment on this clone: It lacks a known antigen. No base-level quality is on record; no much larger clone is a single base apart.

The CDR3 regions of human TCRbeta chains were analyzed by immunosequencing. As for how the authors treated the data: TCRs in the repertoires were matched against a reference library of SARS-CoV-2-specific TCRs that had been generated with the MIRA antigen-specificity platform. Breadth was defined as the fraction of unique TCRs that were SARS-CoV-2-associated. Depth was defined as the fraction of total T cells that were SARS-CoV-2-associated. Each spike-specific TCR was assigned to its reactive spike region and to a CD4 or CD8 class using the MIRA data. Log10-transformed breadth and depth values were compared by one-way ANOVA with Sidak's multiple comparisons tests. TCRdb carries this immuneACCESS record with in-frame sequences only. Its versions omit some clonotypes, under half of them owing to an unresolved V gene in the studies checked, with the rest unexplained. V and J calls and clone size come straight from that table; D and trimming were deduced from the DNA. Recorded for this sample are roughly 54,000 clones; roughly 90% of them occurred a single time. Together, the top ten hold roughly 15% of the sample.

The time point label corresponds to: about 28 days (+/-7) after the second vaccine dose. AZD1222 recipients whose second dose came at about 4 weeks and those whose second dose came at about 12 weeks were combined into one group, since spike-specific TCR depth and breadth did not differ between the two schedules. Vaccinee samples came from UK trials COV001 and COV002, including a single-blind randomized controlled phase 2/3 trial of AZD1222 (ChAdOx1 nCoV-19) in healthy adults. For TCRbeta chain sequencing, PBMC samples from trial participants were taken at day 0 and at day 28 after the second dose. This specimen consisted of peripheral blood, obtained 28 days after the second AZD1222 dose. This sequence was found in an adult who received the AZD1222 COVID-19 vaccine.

The nucleotide sequence reads as follows: TGTGCCAGCAGCTTGGTAGCAGGGCACTCACCCTATGGCTACACCTTC. Its translation is CASSLVAGHSPYGYTF. The chain is assembled from TRBV5-8 and TRBJ1-2, with TRBD1 perhaps the D gene, on 5 matching bases. The CDR3 holds 16 amino acids from the cysteine to the phenylalanine. The read is trimmed to its CDR3 DNA, 48 bases read in frame from base 1. Trimming removed 0 bases from V and 4 bases from J, leaving 16 bases between the germline ends. The germline V gene supplies CDR1 SGHTS and CDR2 YDEGEE.